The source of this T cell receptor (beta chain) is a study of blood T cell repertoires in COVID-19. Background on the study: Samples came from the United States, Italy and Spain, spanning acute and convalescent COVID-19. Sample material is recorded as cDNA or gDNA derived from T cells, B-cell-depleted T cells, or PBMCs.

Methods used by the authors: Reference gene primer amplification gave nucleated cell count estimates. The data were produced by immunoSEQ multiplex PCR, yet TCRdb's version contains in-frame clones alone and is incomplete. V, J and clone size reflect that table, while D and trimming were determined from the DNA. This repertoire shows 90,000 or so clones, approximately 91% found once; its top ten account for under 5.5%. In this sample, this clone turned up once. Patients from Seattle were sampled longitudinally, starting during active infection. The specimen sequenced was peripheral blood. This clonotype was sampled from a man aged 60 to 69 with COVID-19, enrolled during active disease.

CDR3 protein: CASRHNRGGYEQYF. In DNA, the CDR3 is TGTGCCAGCAGGCACAACAGGGGCGGCTACGAGCAGTACTTC. J is TRBJ2-7 and V is TRBV6-5; 7 bases are shared with TRBD1. Germline assignment: CDR1 MNHEY and CDR2 SVGAGI. The CDR3 is 14 amino acids. Trimming cost V 6 bases and J 3 bases; bases outside gene matches: 8.